A selection of T cell receptor beta chains follows, all from one sample in a study of OX40 agonist ivuxolimab in advanced cancers. Libraries were prepared by immunoSEQ multiplex PCR; TCRdb keeps only in-frame clonotypes and omits some of them. The sample has 57,000 or so clones, 75% to 90% seen once. This specimen was CD4+ or CD8+ T cells sorted from blood, taken in a trial of the OX40 agonist ivuxolimab. These receptors were collected from an adult with an advanced solid tumor such as melanoma, head and neck, liver or kidney cancer. The CDR3 runs from the conserved cysteine through the conserved F or W. The order of the fields is J gene, V gene, D gene, clone size, CDR3 DNA, CDR3 protein. D genes are given only for firm matches. Size values are once, few and many counts, or a class for expanded clones, and some rows have none.

>TRBJ1-2|TRBV6-5|TRBD1|NA
TGTGCCAGCAGCCGACAGGGCTATGGCTACACCTTC
CASSRQGYGYTF
>TRBJ1-5|TRBV7-2|NA|NA
TGTGCCAGCAGCTTCCATGTGGCAGTTGGGCCCCAGCATTTT
CASSFHVAVGPQHF
>TRBJ2-5|TRBV7-9|NA|NA
TGTGCCAGCAGCTTAGGAGGGCGGGAAGAGACCCAGTACTTC
CASSLGGREETQYF
>TRBJ2-5|TRBV9|TRBD2|NA
TGTGCCAGCAGCGCTAGCGGGGGGTACCAAGAGACCCAGTACTTC
CASSASGGYQETQYF
>TRBJ2-3|TRBV4-1|NA|NA
TGCGCCAGCAGCCAAGAAAGTGGCTCAGGCACAGATACGCAGTATTTT
CASSQESGSGTDTQYF
>TRBJ1-1|TRBV4-2|NA|NA
TGTGCCAGCAGCCAAGTATCCGACGGCGCTGAAGCTTTCTTT
CASSQVSDGAEAFF
>TRBJ2-3|TRBV5-1|NA|NA
TGCGCCAGCAGCTTAAGCACTAGCAGGACAGATACGCAGTATTTT
CASSLSTSRTDTQYF
>TRBJ2-1|TRBV27|TRBD1|NA
TGTGCCAGCAGGAAGACAGGGGTCAATGAGCAGTTCTTC
CASRKTGVNEQFF
>TRBJ1-2|TRBV6-6|NA|NA
TGTGCCAGCAGTGACCAGGGACCCTCCCTCTATGGCTACACCTTC
CASSDQGPSLYGYTF
>TRBJ1-2|TRBV5-1|TRBD1|NA
TGCGCCAGCAGCTTGCAGGGGGACTATGGCTACACCTTC
CASSLQGDYGYTF
>TRBJ1-5|TRBV5-1|TRBD1|NA
TGCGCCAGCAGCTTGACTGGACAGGTAGAACAGCCCCAGCATTTT
CASSLTGQVEQPQHF
>TRBJ2-1|TRBV19|NA|NA
TGTGCCAGTAGTATAGGAGGCGGGCTTTACAATGAGCAGTTCTTC
CASSIGGGLYNEQFF
>TRBJ2-7|TRBV6-1|TRBD1|NA
TGTGCCAGCAGTTTAACAGGGGGCGACGAGGGGGAGCAGTACTTC
CASSLTGGDEGEQYF
>TRBJ2-3|TRBV27|NA|NA
TGTGCCAGCAGTTTAAAGGGGGTCTACGATACGCAGTATTTT
CASSLKGVYDTQYF
>TRBJ2-7|TRBV7-3|NA|once
TGTGCCAGCAGCTTTCACAGGGTCCCCTACTCCTACGAGCAGTACTTC
CASSFHRVPYSYEQYF
>TRBJ1-3|TRBV6-1|TRBD1|few
TGTGCCAGCAGTGAAAATATAGGGGGCAGCTCTGGAAACACCATATATTTT
CASSENIGGSSGNTIYF
>TRBJ1-1|TRBV11-3|NA|NA
TGTGCCAGCAGCGCGGACAGATACACTGAAGCTTTCTTT
CASSADRYTEAFF
>TRBJ1-2|TRBV6-1|NA|NA
TGTGCCAGCAGGGACGTTTACTATGGCTACACCTTC
CASRDVYYGYTF
>TRBJ1-2|TRBV4-1|NA|NA
TGCGCCAGCAGCCGGGGGAGCTTTGCTACAGACTATGGCTACACCTTC
CASSRGSFATDYGYTF
>TRBJ1-4|TRBV9|NA|few
TGTGCCAGCAGCACCTGGGGTGGTGCGAAGCTAACTAATGAAAAACTGTTTTTT
CASSTWGGAKLTNEKLFF
>TRBJ2-1|TRBV12-5|NA|NA
TGTGCTAGTGGGGGGGATGGGTCTGCAAGTGTGCAGTTCTTC
CASGGDGSASVQFF
>TRBJ2-6|TRBV9|NA|once
TGTGCCAGCAGCCCCCGACAGATCTCTGGGGCCAACGTCCTGACTTTC
CASSPRQISGANVLTF
>TRBJ2-1|TRBV27|TRBD1|NA
TGTGCCAGCCAATATAAGAGGGACAGGGGTGAGCAGTTCTTC
CASQYKRDRGEQFF
>TRBJ2-7|TRBV7-9|TRBD2|NA
TGTGCCAGCAGCTACTTAGCGGGGAGACTTTCCTACGAGCAGTACTTC
CASSYLAGRLSYEQYF
>TRBJ2-3|TRBV19|NA|NA
TGTGCCAGTAAGGACGGGCCTGGCACAGATACGCAGTATTTT
CASKDGPGTDTQYF
>TRBJ1-3|TRBV30|NA|NA
TGTGCCTGGAGTCTTAAATGGGGGGGTTCTGGAAACACCATATATTTT
CAWSLKWGGSGNTIYF
>TRBJ1-2|TRBV2|TRBD1|NA
TGTGCCAGCAGTGATGGACAGGGAAATGGCTACACCTTC
CASSDGQGNGYTF
>TRBJ1-1|TRBV2|NA|NA
TGTGCCAGCAGAGGAGAAGGGGAGCGGACTGAAGCTTTCTTT
CASRGEGERTEAFF
>TRBJ2-7|TRBV6-5|TRBD2|NA
TGTGCCAGCATGAGCGGGGGGTCCTACGAGCAGTACTTC
CASMSGGSYEQYF
>TRBJ2-5|TRBV27|NA|NA
TGTGCCAGCAGTCGATGGGGTGAGACCCAGTACTTC
CASSRWGETQYF
>TRBJ1-5|TRBV6-1|TRBD1|NA
TGTGCCAGCAGCACGGGACAGGGTGATCAGCCCCAGCATTTT
CASSTGQGDQPQHF
>TRBJ2-1|TRBV9|TRBD2|NA
TGTGCCAGCAGCGCGCAAGGGAGGGTGCAGTTCTTC
CASSAQGRVQFF
>TRBJ2-7|TRBV27|NA|NA
TGTGCCAGCAGCTCCAATGACGAGCAGTACTTC
CASSSNDEQYF
>TRBJ2-5|TRBV7-7|NA|NA
TGTGCTAGCAGCACCGGGCCGCAAGAGACCCAGTACTTC
CASSTGPQETQYF
>TRBJ1-1|TRBV5-1|NA|NA
TGCGCCAGCAGCCCTGGACAGTCGCTCGGGGAAGCTTTCTTT
CASSPGQSLGEAFF
>TRBJ2-5|TRBV7-9|TRBD2|once
TGTGCCAGCACCCCCGGCACGCTGACCACTAGCGTAACCCAAGAGACCCAGTACTTC
CASTPGTLTTSVTQETQYF
>TRBJ1-2|TRBV10-3|NA|NA
TGTGCCATCATGGGGAATCTTAACTATGGCTACACCTTC
CAIMGNLNYGYTF
>TRBJ1-3|TRBV6-5|NA|few
TGTGCCAGCAGCCCGGGGATCGGAAACACCATATATTTT
CASSPGIGNTIYF
>TRBJ2-4|TRBV9|NA|NA
TGTGCCAGCAGCGTAGGACTAGCCAAAAACATTCAGTACTTC
CASSVGLAKNIQYF
>TRBJ2-1|TRBV27|TRBD2|NA
TGTGCCAGCAGTTATAGCGGGGCCTCCTACAATGAGCAGTTCTTC
CASSYSGASYNEQFF
>TRBJ2-1|TRBV6-4|TRBD1|NA
TGTGCCAGCAGTGACTCGGGACAGGGTAGGAATGAGCAGTTCTTC
CASSDSGQGRNEQFF
>TRBJ2-7|TRBV7-9|TRBD1|NA
TGTGCCAGCAGCGGGGACAGGGGCGGGGAGCAGTACTTC
CASSGDRGGEQYF
>TRBJ2-2|TRBV7-6|NA|NA
TGTGCCAGCAGCTTACTATCCGGGGGTAGCACCGGGGAGCTGTTTTTT
CASSLLSGGSTGELFF